Below are 10 T cell receptor beta chains sequenced from a single sample in a study of blood T cells in healthy people across ages. Then a second PCR, running roughly 7 to 11 cycles, was carried out with a sample-barcoded 5' primer and a J-beta primer mix. TCRdb re-called the 5' RACE reads through MiXCR, storing one row per CDR3 protein. The sample lists under 1 million distinct CDR3 sequences, approximately 48% occurring once. The sequenced sample consisted of blood. These receptors all come from a man aged 55 to 70 in good health.

The J gene is TRBJ2-1, the V gene TRBV12-3 or TRBV12-4, with 10 bases identical to TRBD2. V was clipped by 4 bases and J by 7 bases; unmatched bases: 19. CDR3 length: 19 residues. The CDR3 DNA is TGTGCCAGCAGTTCCATTGAAGAAGTAGCGGGGGGAATGCGGAATGAGCAGTTCTTC. It is translated as CASSSIEEVAGGMRNEQFF.

This clonotype was observed a few times. The chain recombines TRBV7-2 with TRBJ1-5; possible D gene TRBD1, 5 bases. V was clipped by 3 bases and J by 2 bases, with 11 bases between them. Germline CDR1 is SGHTA and CDR2 is FQGNSA. The CDR3 contains 15 residues. CDR3 protein: CASSLKWGGNQPQHF. As DNA, the CDR3 is TGTGCCAGCAGCTTGAAATGGGGGGGCAATCAGCCCCAGCATTTT.

The rearrangement joins TRBV12-3 or TRBV12-4 to TRBJ1-4; 7 positions match TRBD1. This CDR3 has 15 residues. V was clipped by 5 bases and J by 8 bases; unmatched bases: 11. CDR3 residues: CASSPPQGGREKLFF. Written as DNA, the CDR3 is TGTGCCAGCAGTCCCCCGCAGGGGGGGAGAGAAAAACTGTTTTTT.

The chain combines TRBV20-1 with TRBJ1-2, with D possibly matching TRBD1 (6 bases). V was pared by 6 bases and J by 13 bases, with 21 bases between. This CDR3 spans 12 amino acids. Germline V gene data show CDR1 as DFQATT and CDR2 as SNEGSKA (reference sequence). The CDR3 here is CSATIPIDRPTF. The CDR3 bases are TGCAGTGCAACTATCCCAATTGACAGGCCCACCTTC.

The J gene is TRBJ2-7, the V gene TRBV7-3; 13 bases agree with TRBD2. J lost 2 bases, V lost 5 bases, and 6 bases had no gene match. The germline gives CDR1 SGHTA, CDR2 FQGTGA. This CDR3 has 16 amino acids. CDR3 loop: CASSHRTSGSTYEQYF. The CDR3 DNA sequence: TGTGCCAGCAGCCACCGGACTAGCGGGAGCACCTACGAGCAGTACTTC.

This chain uses TRBV5-1 with TRBJ2-5, with D unresolved. CDR1 and CDR2 from the germline V gene are SGHRS and YFSETQ. The CDR3 spans 14 residues. V was pared by 4 bases and J by 4 bases, with 14 bases between. CDR3 sequence reads: CASSRPEDGETQYF. DNA for the CDR3: TGCGCCAGCAGCCGTCCTGAGGATGGAGAGACCCAGTACTTC.

V is TRBV5-6 and J is TRBJ2-3; 9 nucleotides agree with TRBD1. Germline trimming cut 10 bases from V and 7 bases from J; bases unmatched to any gene: 10. Germline V gene lookup returns CDR1 SGHDT and CDR2 YYEEEE. This CDR3 region has 13 residues. The CDR3 region is CAAKQGAANTQYF. The CDR3 DNA reads TGTGCCGCAAAACAGGGGGCTGCAAATACGCAGTATTTT.

The chain uses TRBV7-3 and TRBJ2-5, with 7 bases that match TRBD1. The germline V gene has CDR1 SGHTA and CDR2 FQGTGA. The CDR3 runs to 16 residues. V shed 2 bases, J shed 3 bases, and the junction held 9 bases outside the gene matches. The CDR3 spells CASSLVGRGNKETQYF. The CDR3 DNA is TGTGCCAGCAGCTTAGTTGGCAGGGGGAACAAAGAGACCCAGTACTTC. The full variable domain, completed using reference TRBV7-3 and TRBJ2-5, is GAGVSQTPSNKVTEKGKYVELRCDPISGHTALYWYRQSLGQGPEFLIYFQGTGAADDSGLPNDRFFAVRPEGSVSTLKIQRTERGDSAVYLCASSLVGRGNKETQYFGPGTRLLVL.

The chain couples TRBV15 to TRBJ1-6, with D possibly matching TRBD1 (5 bases). Trimming pared 1 base from V and 7 bases from J, leaving 8 bases between. The CDR3 is 14 residues long. Germline loops: CDR1 LNHNV, CDR2 YYDKDF (reference sequence). CDR3 in amino acids: CATSRGTYNSPLHF. The CDR3 DNA sequence: TGTGCCACCAGCAGAGGGACATACAATTCACCCCTCCACTTT.

This chain uses TRBV5-6 with TRBJ2-1; D ambiguous. Germline CDR1 and CDR2: SGHDT and YYEEEE. CDR3 size: 11 residues. V dropped 2 bases and J dropped 8 bases, with 5 bases sitting between them. In DNA form, the CDR3 reads TGTGCCAGCAGCTTTTCGCATGAGCAGTTCTTC. It specifies CASSFSHEQFF. The variable domain in full, with the rest retrieved from reference TRBV5-6 and TRBJ2-1, is DAGVTQSPTHLIKTRGQQVTLRCSPKSGHDTVSWYQQALGQGPQFIFQYYEEEERQRGNFPDRFSGHQFPNYSSELNVNALLLGDSALYLCASSFSHEQFFGPGTRLTVL.